These T cell receptor beta chains were read from a single sample in a study of OX40 agonist ivuxolimab in advanced cancers. TCRdb's copy holds only in-frame clones and misses some; the assay was immunoSEQ multiplex PCR. Seen here are approximately 69,000 clones, 84% observed once, and the top ten hold 7.5% to 9%. The sample consisted of CD4+ or CD8+ T cells sorted from blood, taken in a trial of the OX40 agonist ivuxolimab. These receptors all stem from an adult with an advanced solid tumor such as melanoma, head and neck, liver or kidney cancer. Both conserved end residues are part of each CDR3. The order of the fields is J gene, D gene, clone size, V gene, CDR3 DNA, CDR3 protein. The D gene is left open where the match is weak. Clone size appears in some rows only: once, few, many, or a class for an expanded clone.

TRBJ2-1	TRBD2	-	TRBV27	TGTGCCAGCAGTTTAGCGGGAGGCCCGATGTTTGGCAATGAGCAGTTCTTC	CASSLAGGPMFGNEQFF
TRBJ2-1	TRBD2	-	TRBV9	TGTGCCAGCAGCCCGGGACTAGGGGAGGAGAGTGAGCAGTTCTTC	CASSPGLGEESEQFF
TRBJ2-1	TRBD1	-	TRBV19	TGTGCCAGTAGTGACCTCGGGACAGGGCTCCATGAGCAGTTCTTC	CASSDLGTGLHEQFF
TRBJ2-1	TRBD2	-	TRBV5-4	TGTGCCAGCAGCTTCCCGGGACTAGACGTCCACAATGAGCAGTTCTTC	CASSFPGLDVHNEQFF
TRBJ1-1	-	-	TRBV30	TGTGCCTGGAGTGGAGGGAACGCTGCCACCCCTACATTGAACACTGAAGCTTTCTTT	CAWSGGNAATPTLNTEAFF
TRBJ2-3	TRBD2	-	TRBV29-1	TGCAGCGTTGATTCCGGACTAGCGGGAGAGGGCGCAGATACGCAGTATTTT	CSVDSGLAGEGADTQYF
TRBJ2-2	TRBD1	-	TRBV6-6	TGTGCCGTCCGTAGACAGGGGGCCACCGGGGAGCTGTTTTTT	CAVRRQGATGELFF
TRBJ1-3	-	-	TRBV21-1	TGTGCCAGCCCTCCTTACTCTGGAAACACCATATATTTT	CASPPYSGNTIYF
TRBJ1-1	-	-	TRBV9	TGTGCCAGCAGCGCCAGGGGAGCTGGGGCTTTCTTT	CASSARGAGAFF
TRBJ2-3	-	-	TRBV15	TGTGCCACCAGCAGAGTACGACAGGTAGCAGATACGCAGTATTTT	CATSRVRQVADTQYF
TRBJ2-2	-	-	TRBV5-4	TGTGCCAGCAGCTCGGGGACACTGAACACCGGGGAGCTGTTTTTT	CASSSGTLNTGELFF
TRBJ2-7	-	-	TRBV10-3	TGTGCCATCACCCCCCTTGAGACGGCCGAGCAGTACTTC	CAITPLETAEQYF
TRBJ1-1	-	-	TRBV5-1	TGCGCCAGCAGCTTCAGAGGTGGGGACACTGAAGCTTTCTTT	CASSFRGGDTEAFF
TRBJ2-7	TRBD1	-	TRBV7-9	TGTGCCAGCAGCTCGTTTGGACAGGGGACCTACGAGCAGTACTTC	CASSSFGQGTYEQYF
TRBJ2-5	-	once	TRBV4-1	TGCGCCAGCAGCCAAGGGCGACCTGCTAGGACCCAGTACTTC	CASSQGRPARTQYF